One sample yielded the 6 T cell receptor beta chains listed below, sequenced in a study of blood T cell repertoires in COVID-19. Clones were read by immunoSEQ multiplex PCR, and TCRdb kept only the in-frame ones, dropping some. The sample comprises around 150,000 clones, 92% of which are singletons, and 4.8% rests with the top ten. Sequencing was performed on peripheral blood. The source is a man aged 25-40 years with COVID-19, enrolled during active disease.

The chain has TRBV21-1 and TRBJ2-2; TRBD2 is the table's D call, not checked against the DNA. TRBV21-1 is a known pseudogene. The CDR3 spans 15 residues. CDR3 protein: CASSKDTSRGVELFF. The CDR3 bases are TGTGCCAGCAGCAAAGATACTAGTCGGGGTGTGGAGCTGTTTTTT.

The J gene is TRBJ1-2, the V gene TRBV6-5; 7 bases match TRBD1. V lost 7 bases and J lost 4; bases outside the gene matches: 6. The CDR3 length is 13 residues. Germline values: CDR1 MNHEY, CDR2 SVGAGI. DNA for the CDR3: TGTGCCAGCACTCTCGGGGACAGCTATGGCTACACCTTC. Amino acid sequence: CASTLGDSYGYTF.

J is TRBJ1-1 and V is TRBV5-4; possibly TRBD1 for D (5 bases). The CDR3 sequence is 15 residues long. CDR1 is SGHNT and CDR2 is YYREEE in the germline V gene (reference sequence). Deletions cut 2 bases from V and 3 bases from J, with 14 bases between. The CDR3 loop is CASSLGAGRDTEAFF. The CDR3 DNA reads as TGTGCCAGCAGCTTAGGGGCAGGTAGAGACACTGAAGCTTTCTTT.

V and J are TRBV29-1 and TRBJ2-7; 10 bases are a match to TRBD1. Germline trimming cut 6 bases from V and 3 bases from J; bases unmatched to any gene: 14. The CDR3 covers 16 residues. Germline V gene sequence: CDR1 SQVTM, CDR2 ANQGSEA. In DNA form, the CDR3 reads TGCAGCGTACCGGGACAGGGGACAAGTACCAACTACGAGCAGTACTTC. It specifies CSVPGQGTSTNYEQYF.

The chain couples TRBV5-1 to TRBJ1-2; possibly TRBD1 for D (6 bases). Trimming removed 0 bases from V and 3 bases from J, with 9 bases in between. This CDR3 is built from 14 residues. Germline V gene lookup returns CDR1 SGHRS and CDR2 YFSETQ. Written as DNA, the CDR3 is TGCGCCAGCAGCTTGGGGACAGTCGACTATGGCTACACCTTC. It yields the protein CASSLGTVDYGYTF.

The chain links TRBV24-1 to TRBJ2-3, with D possibly being TRBD1 (5 bases). The CDR3 consists of 12 residues. V lost 5 bases, J lost 12 bases, and 14 bases lay in between. CDR1 is KGHDR, CDR2 SFDVKD, per germline. The CDR3 region has the DNA TGTGCCACCAGTGGTGACAGTCCAGTTCAGTATTTT. Protein sequence: CATSGDSPVQYF.